The present TCR beta chain was sequenced within a study of siplizumab effects on memory and regulatory T cells. Study results and caveats: Naive T cells looked more diverse than memory cells, and they looked like major contributors to the alloresponse.

From germline, CDR1 is MDHEN and CDR2 SYDVKM. The CDR3 contains 15 residues. Trimming shortened V by 5 bases and J by 2 bases, and 13 bases separated the two germline ends. This clone was counted only a few times. Its antigen is not known. TCRdb's table, derived via immunoSEQ multiplex PCR, lists solely in-frame clones and lacks some. This table holds some 9,900 clones, 43% found once. Coculturing at 37°C lasted about six days for the mixed lymphocyte reaction cells. The sample was CFSE-low (dividing) CD8+ T cells sorted from an allogeneic mixed lymphocyte reaction. The rearrangement uses TRBV28 and TRBJ2-1; D might be TRBD1 (7 bases). The receptor comes from a human donor in good health; the cells came from an allogeneic mixed lymphocyte reaction. The CDR3 loop is CASSIDREAYNEQFF. Here the CDR3 DNA reads TGTGCCAGCAGTATCGACAGGGAGGCCTACAATGAGCAGTTCTTC.